A selection of T cell receptor beta chains follows, all from one sample in a study of shared clonotypes between healthy human individuals. The repertoire was sequenced with immunoSEQ multiplex PCR; TCRdb's copy has only in-frame clones and lacks some. The data show 1.5 million to 1.9 million clones, nearly 99% seen once. The sequenced sample consisted of naive CD4+ T cells sorted from blood. These receptors originate from a man aged 30 to 39 in good health. Both conserved end residues are part of each CDR3. The order of the fields is D gene, clone size, V gene, J gene, CDR3 protein, CDR3 DNA. D genes are given only for firm matches. Not every row has a clone size; where given, it reads once, few, many or a size class.

>-|-|TRBV5-4|TRBJ2-7
CASSPRNGEQYF
TGTGCCAGCAGCCCCAGAAATGGCGAGCAGTACTTC
>-|-|TRBV5-1|TRBJ1-4
CASSLAPGGEKLFF
TGCGCCAGCAGCTTGGCGCCAGGTGGCGAAAAACTGTTTTTT
>TRBD1|-|TRBV27|TRBJ1-2
CASSLRDSGYYGYTF
TGTGCCAGCAGTTTACGGGACAGCGGATACTATGGCTACACCTTC
>TRBD1|-|TRBV7-2|TRBJ2-7
CASCFDRGPYEQYF
TGTGCCAGCTGCTTTGATAGGGGGCCGTACGAGCAGTACTTC
>-|-|TRBV9|TRBJ1-3
CASSDGNTIYF
TGTGCCAGCAGCGACGGAAACACCATATATTTT
>TRBD2|-|TRBV18|TRBJ2-4
CASTDAGGRGILTKNIQYF
TGTGCCAGCACGGACGCGGGAGGGAGGGGGATCCTAACCAAAAACATTCAGTACTTC
>-|-|TRBV5-4|TRBJ2-2
CASSLARGSNTGELFF
TGTGCCAGCAGCTTGGCTCGAGGTTCGAACACCGGGGAGCTGTTTTTT
>-|-|TRBV20-1|TRBJ2-7
CSARGRHEQYF
TGCAGTGCAAGGGGTCGCCACGAGCAGTACTTC
>-|-|TRBV18|TRBJ2-1
CASSRGRGGANNEQFF
TGTGCCAGCTCTAGGGGGAGAGGTGGGGCCAACAATGAGCAGTTCTTC
>-|-|TRBV28|TRBJ1-2
CASSLSGKGYGYTF
TGTGCCAGCAGTTTATCTGGAAAAGGCTATGGCTACACCTTC
>TRBD2|-|TRBV5-1|TRBJ2-1
CARIGLAGCNEQFF
TGCGCCAGGATTGGACTAGCGGGTTGCAATGAGCAGTTCTTC
>-|-|TRBV18|TRBJ1-4
CASSPSIAGREKLFF
TGTGCCAGCTCACCATCCATAGCAGGGAGGGAAAAACTGTTTTTT
>-|-|TRBV7-9|TRBJ2-7
CASSDPLWTDSYEQYF
TGTGCCAGCAGCGATCCCCTCTGGACGGACTCCTACGAGCAGTACTTC
>-|-|TRBV5-5|TRBJ1-1
CASSLVQGNTEAFF
TGTGCCAGCAGCTTGGTGCAGGGGAACACTGAAGCTTTCTTT
>-|-|TRBV10-3|TRBJ1-2
CAISESMEANYGYTF
TGTGCCATCAGTGAGTCGATGGAGGCTAACTATGGCTACACCTTC
>-|-|TRBV18|TRBJ1-1
CASSPGDSRVTEAFF
TGTGCCAGCTCACCAGGGGATTCTCGGGTCACTGAAGCTTTCTTT
>TRBD1|once|TRBV28|TRBJ2-2
CASFLTGTVNTGELFF
TGTGCCAGCTTTCTTACCGGGACAGTGAACACCGGGGAGCTGTTTTTT
>-|-|TRBV6-1|TRBJ2-2
CASTRGSNTGELFF
TGTGCCAGCACCCGAGGGTCGAACACCGGGGAGCTGTTTTTT
>TRBD2|-|TRBV27|TRBJ2-3
CATKFGLATDTQYF
TGTGCCACAAAATTCGGACTAGCCACAGATACGCAGTATTTT
>-|-|TRBV2|TRBJ2-7
CASTTRWGSEQYF
TGTGCCAGCACCACAAGGTGGGGGAGTGAGCAGTACTTC
>-|-|TRBV10-2|TRBJ2-7
CASSESAGPRIDEQYF
TGCGCCAGCAGTGAGTCGGCCGGACCGCGGATTGACGAGCAGTACTTC
>-|-|TRBV5-4|TRBJ2-1
CASSRLGGLSAGNEQFF
TGTGCCAGCAGCCGCCTGGGGGGGCTCTCCGCGGGCAATGAGCAGTTCTTC
>TRBD2|-|TRBV29-1|TRBJ2-5
CSTPGGARETQYF
TGCAGCACCCCGGGAGGGGCGCGGGAGACCCAGTACTTC
>TRBD1|-|TRBV2|TRBJ1-5
CASSGGQDSNQPQHF
TGTGCCAGCAGTGGGGGACAGGATAGCAATCAGCCCCAGCATTTT
>-|-|TRBV28|TRBJ1-2
CASSPGRVGLGYTF
TGTGCCAGCAGTCCCGGTCGGGTCGGGCTTGGCTACACCTTC